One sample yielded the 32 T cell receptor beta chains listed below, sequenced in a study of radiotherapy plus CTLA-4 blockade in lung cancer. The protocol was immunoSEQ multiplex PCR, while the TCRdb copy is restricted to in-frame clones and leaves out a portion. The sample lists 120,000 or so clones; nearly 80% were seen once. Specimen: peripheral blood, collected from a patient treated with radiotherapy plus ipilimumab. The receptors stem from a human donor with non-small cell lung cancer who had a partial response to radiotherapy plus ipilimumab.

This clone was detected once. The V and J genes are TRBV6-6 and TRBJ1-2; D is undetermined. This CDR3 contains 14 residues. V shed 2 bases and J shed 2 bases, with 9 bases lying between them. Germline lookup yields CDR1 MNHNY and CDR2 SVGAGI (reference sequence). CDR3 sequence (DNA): TGTGCCAGCAGTTACAACGGCAGGAACTATGGCTACACCTTC. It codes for CASSYNGRNYGYTF.

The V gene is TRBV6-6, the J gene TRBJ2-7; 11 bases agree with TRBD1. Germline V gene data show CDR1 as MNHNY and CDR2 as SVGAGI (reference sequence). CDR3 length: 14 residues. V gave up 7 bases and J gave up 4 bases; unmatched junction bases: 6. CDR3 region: CASTPGQGGYEQYV. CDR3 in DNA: TGTGCCAGCACCCCGGGACAGGGGGGATACGAGCAGTACGTC.

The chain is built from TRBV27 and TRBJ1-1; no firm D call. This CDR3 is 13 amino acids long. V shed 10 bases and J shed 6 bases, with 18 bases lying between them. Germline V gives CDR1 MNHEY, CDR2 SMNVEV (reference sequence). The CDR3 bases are TGTGCCACCCGATTCCTATCGTCCCCTGAAGCTTTCTTT. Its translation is CATRFLSSPEAFF.

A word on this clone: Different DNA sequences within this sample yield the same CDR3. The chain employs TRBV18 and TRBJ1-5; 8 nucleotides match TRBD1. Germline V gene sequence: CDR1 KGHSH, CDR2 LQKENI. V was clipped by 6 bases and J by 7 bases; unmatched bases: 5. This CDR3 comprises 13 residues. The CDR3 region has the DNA TGTGCCAGCTCGACAGGGGATGGGCAGCCCCAGCATTTT. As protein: CASSTGDGQPQHF.

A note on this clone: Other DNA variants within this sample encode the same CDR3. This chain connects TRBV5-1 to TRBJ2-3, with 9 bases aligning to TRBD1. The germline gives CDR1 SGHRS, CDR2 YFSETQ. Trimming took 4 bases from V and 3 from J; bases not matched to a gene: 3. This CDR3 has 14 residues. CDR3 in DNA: TGCGCCAGCAGCACGGGACAGGGAACAGATACGCAGTATTTT. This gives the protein CASSTGQGTDTQYF.

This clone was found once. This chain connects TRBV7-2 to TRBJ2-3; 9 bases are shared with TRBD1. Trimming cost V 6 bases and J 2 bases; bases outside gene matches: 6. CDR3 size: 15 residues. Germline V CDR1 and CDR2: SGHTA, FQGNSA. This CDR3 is CASRDTGGFTDTQYF. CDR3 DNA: TGTGCCAGCAGGGATACAGGGGGCTTCACAGATACGCAGTATTTT.

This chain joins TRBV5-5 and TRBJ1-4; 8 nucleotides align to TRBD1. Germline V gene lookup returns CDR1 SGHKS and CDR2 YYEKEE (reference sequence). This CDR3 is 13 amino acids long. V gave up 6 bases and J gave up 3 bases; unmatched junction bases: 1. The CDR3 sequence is CASTQGANEKLFF. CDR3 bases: TGTGCCAGCACACAGGGGGCTAATGAAAAACTGTTTTTT.

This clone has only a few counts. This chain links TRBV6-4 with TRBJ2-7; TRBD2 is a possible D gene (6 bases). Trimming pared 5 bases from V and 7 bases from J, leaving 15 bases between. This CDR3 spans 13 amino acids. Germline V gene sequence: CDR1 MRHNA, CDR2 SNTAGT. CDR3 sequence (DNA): TGTGCCAGCAGTCGGGACTGGGCTGGAGAGCAGTACTTC. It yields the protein CASSRDWAGEQYF.

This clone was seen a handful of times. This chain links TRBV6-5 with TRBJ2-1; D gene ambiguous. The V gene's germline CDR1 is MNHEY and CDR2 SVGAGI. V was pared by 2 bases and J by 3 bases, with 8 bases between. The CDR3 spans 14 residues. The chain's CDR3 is CASSYVGNYNEQFF. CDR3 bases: TGTGCCAGCAGTTACGTGGGCAACTACAATGAGCAGTTCTTC.

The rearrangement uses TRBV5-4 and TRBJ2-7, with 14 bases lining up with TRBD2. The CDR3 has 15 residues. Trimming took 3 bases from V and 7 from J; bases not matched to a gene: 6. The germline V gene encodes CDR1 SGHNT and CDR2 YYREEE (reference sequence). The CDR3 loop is CASSSGTSGGLEQYV. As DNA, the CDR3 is TGTGCCAGCAGCTCGGGGACTAGCGGGGGATTAGAGCAGTACGTC.

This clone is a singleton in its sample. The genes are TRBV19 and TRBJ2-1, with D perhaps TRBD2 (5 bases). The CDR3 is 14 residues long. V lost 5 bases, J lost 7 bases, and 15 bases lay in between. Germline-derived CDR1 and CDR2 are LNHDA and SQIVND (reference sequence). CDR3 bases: TGTGCCAGTAGTCGGGGTAGCCGGGAAAATGAGCAGTTCTTC. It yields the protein CASSRGSRENEQFF.

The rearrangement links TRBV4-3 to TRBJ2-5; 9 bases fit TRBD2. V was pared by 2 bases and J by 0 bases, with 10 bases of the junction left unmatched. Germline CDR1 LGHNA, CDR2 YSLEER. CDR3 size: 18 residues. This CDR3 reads CASSQFYLASGDQETQYF. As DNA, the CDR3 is TGCGCCAGCAGCCAATTTTATCTGGCTAGCGGGGACCAAGAGACCCAGTACTTC.

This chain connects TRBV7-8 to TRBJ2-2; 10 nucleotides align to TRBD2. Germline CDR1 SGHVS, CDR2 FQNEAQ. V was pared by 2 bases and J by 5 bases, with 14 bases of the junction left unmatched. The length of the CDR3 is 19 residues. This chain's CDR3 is CASSLSGHRTSGKTGELFF. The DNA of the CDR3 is TGTGCCAGCAGCTTATCTGGGCACCGGACTAGCGGAAAAACCGGGGAGCTGTTTTTT.

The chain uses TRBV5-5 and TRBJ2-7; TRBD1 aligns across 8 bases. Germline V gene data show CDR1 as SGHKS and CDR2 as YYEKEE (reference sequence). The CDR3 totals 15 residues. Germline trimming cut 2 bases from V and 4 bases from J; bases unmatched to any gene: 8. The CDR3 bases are TGTGCCAGCAGCTTTACAGGGGGATTCGCGTACGAGCAGTACTTC. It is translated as CASSFTGGFAYEQYF.

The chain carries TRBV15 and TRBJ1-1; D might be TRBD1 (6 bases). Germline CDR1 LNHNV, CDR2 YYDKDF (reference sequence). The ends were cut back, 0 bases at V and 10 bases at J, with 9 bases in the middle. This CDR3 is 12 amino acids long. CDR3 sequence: CATSRDGRGAFF. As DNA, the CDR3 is TGTGCCACCAGCAGAGATGGCAGGGGAGCTTTCTTT.

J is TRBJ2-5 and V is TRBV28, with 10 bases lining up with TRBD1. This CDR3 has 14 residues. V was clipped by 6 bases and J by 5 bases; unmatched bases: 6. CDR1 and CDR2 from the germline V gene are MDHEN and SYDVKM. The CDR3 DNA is TGTGCCAGCAGCAGACAGGGGGCGGAGGAGACCCAGTACTTC. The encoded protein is CASSRQGAEETQYF.

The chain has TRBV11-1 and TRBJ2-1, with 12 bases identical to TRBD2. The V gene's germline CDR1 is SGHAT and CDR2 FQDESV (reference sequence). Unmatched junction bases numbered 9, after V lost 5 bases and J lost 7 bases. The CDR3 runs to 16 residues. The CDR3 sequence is CASSLTLAGGENEQFF. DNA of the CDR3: TGTGCCAGCAGCCTCACACTAGCGGGAGGCGAGAATGAGCAGTTCTTC.

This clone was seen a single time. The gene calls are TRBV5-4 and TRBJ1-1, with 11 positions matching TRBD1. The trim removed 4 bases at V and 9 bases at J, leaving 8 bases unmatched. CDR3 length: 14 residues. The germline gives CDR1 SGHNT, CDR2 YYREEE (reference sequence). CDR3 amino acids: CASSDSGTGGKAFF. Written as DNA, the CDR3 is TGTGCCAGCAGCGACTCCGGGACAGGGGGAAAAGCTTTCTTT.

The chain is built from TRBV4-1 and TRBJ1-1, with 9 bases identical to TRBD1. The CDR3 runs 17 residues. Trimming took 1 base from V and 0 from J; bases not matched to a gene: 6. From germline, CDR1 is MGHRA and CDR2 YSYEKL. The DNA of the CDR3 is TGCGCCAGCAGCCAAGCTACAGGGGGCGAAGTGAACACTGAAGCTTTCTTT. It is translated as CASSQATGGEVNTEAFF.

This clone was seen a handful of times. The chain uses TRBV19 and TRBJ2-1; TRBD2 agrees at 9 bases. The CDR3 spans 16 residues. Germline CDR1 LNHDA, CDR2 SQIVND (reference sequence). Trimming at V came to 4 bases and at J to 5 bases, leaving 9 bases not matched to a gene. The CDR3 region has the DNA TGTGCCAGTAGTACCCTACAAGCGGGGGGCAACAATGAGCAGTTCTTC. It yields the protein CASSTLQAGGNNEQFF.

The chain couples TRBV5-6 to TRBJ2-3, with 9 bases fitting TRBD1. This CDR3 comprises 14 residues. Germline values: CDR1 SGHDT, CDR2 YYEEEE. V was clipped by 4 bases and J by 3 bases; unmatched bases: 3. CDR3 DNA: TGTGCCAGCAGCATTGGGACAGGGACAGATACGCAGTATTTT. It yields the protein CASSIGTGTDTQYF.

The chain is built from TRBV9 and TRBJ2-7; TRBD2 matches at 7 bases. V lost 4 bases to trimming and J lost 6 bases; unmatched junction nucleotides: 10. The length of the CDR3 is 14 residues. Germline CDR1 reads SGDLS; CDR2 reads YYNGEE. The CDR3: CASSSRGEAGEQYF. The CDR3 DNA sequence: TGTGCCAGCAGCTCTCGGGGGGAGGCGGGCGAGCAGTACTTC.

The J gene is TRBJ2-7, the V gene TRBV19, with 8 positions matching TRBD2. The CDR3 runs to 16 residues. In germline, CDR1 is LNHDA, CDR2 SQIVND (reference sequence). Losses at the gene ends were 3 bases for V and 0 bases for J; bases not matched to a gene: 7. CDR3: CASSIAGGGLSYEQYF. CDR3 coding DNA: TGTGCCAGTAGTATTGCGGGGGGCGGACTCTCCTACGAGCAGTACTTC.

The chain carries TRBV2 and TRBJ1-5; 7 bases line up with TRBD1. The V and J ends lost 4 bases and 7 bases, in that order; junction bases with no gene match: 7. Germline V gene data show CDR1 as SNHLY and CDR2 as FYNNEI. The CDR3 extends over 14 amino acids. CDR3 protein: CASSVGGGSQPQHF. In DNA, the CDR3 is TGTGCCAGCAGTGTAGGGGGCGGGTCCCAGCCCCAGCATTTT. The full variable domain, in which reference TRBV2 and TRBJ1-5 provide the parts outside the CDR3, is EPEVTQTPSHQVTQMGQEVILRCVPISNHLYFYWYRQILGQKVEFLVSFYNNEISEKSEIFDDQFSVERPDGSNFTLKIRSTKLEDSAMYFCASSVGGGSQPQHFGDGTRLSIL.

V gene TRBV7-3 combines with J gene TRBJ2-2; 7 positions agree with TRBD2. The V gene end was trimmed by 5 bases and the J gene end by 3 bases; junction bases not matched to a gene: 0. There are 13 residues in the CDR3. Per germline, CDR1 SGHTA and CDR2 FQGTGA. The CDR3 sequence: CASSRGDTGELFF. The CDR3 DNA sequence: TGTGCCAGCAGCCGGGGGGACACCGGGGAGCTGTTTTTT.

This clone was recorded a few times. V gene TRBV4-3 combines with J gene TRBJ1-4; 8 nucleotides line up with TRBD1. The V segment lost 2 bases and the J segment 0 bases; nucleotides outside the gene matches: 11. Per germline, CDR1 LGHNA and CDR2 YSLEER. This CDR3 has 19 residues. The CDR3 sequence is CASSQWINRGIATNEKLFF. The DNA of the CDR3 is TGCGCCAGCAGCCAATGGATTAACAGGGGGATTGCAACTAATGAAAAACTGTTTTTT.

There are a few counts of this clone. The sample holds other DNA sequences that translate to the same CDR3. The CDR3 DNA reads as TGTGCCAGCAGCCGGACAGGGAACTATGGCTACACCTTC. This codes for CASSRTGNYGYTF. The V and J genes are TRBV11-3 and TRBJ1-2, with TRBD1 matching over 8 bases. In germline, CDR1 is SGHNT, CDR2 YENEEA. V trimming: 5 bases; J trimming: 2 bases; junction bases outside the gene matches: 1. This CDR3 has 13 residues.

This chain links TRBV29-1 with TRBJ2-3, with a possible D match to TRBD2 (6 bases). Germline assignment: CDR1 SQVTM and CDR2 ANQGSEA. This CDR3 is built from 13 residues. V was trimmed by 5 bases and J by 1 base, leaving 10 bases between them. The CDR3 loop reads CSVTGDGTDTQYF. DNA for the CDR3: TGCAGCGTTACGGGGGATGGCACAGATACGCAGTATTTT.

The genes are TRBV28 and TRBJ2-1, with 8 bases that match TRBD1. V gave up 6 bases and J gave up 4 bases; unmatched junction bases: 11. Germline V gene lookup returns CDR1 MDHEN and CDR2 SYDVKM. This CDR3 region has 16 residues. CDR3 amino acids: CASSGRDRHVYNEQFF. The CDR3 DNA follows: TGTGCCAGCAGCGGACGGGACAGGCATGTATACAATGAGCAGTTCTTC.

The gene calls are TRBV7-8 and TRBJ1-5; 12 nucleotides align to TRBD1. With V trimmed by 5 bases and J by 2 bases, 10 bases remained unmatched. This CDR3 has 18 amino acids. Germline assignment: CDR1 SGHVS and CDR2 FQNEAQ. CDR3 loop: CASSAPGQGAFGNQPQHF. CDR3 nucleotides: TGTGCCAGCAGCGCCCCGGGACAGGGGGCCTTTGGCAATCAGCCCCAGCATTTT.

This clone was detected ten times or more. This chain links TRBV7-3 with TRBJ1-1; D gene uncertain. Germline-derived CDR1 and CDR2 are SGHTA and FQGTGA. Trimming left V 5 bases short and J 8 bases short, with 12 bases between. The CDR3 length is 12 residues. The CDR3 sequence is CASSQLTREAFF. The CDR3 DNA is TGTGCCAGCAGCCAGTTGACGAGGGAAGCTTTCTTT.

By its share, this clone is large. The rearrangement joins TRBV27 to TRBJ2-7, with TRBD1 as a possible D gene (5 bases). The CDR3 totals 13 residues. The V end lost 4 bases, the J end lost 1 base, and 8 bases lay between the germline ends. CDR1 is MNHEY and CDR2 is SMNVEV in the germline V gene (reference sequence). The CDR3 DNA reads TGTGCCAGCAGTTACCGACAGTCCTACGAGCAGTACTTC. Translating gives CASSYRQSYEQYF.